A selection of T cell receptor beta chains follows, all from one sample in a study of blood T cell repertoires in COVID-19. Method: immunoSEQ multiplex PCR; TCRdb's copy keeps in-frame clones and lacks some. The table records roughly 200,000 clones, roughly 82% of them present only once. The specimen was peripheral blood. All receptors derive from a human donor in a cohort sampled during active COVID-19. CDR3s include the opening cysteine and the closing phenylalanine or tryptophan. A D gene is named only where the DNA matches it firmly. The listing skips clone size in some rows; elsewhere it reads once, few, many or a size class.

clone_size | v_call | d_call | cdr3_aa
few | TRBV5-1 | NA | CASSFSYGYEQYF
NA | TRBV7-8 | NA | CASSSLGDFEAFF
NA | TRBV11-2 | NA | CASSLAGSQRTDTQYF
NA | TRBV7-2 | TRBD2 | CASSSGLAGGPRWDEQYF
NA | TRBV11-2 | NA | CASSPGGSGSIGKLFF
NA | TRBV29-1 | TRBD1 | CSVPGTGLRNEQFF
NA | TRBV7-2 | TRBD1 | CASSLRRGHDTDTQYF
NA | TRBV3-1/TRBV3-2 | TRBD2 | CASSRPRRLAGVAYNEQFF
NA | TRBV14 | TRBD2 | CASSQVIGLAGAGELFF
NA | TRBV21-1 | NA | CASTQTSGSSPRVNEQFF
NA | TRBV3-1/TRBV3-2 | TRBD2 | CASSQDPSGAYYEQYF
NA | TRBV27 | TRBD1 | CASSPRTGGNTGELFF
NA | TRBV19 | TRBD2 | CASSIPSGRPDNEQFF
NA | TRBV28 | TRBD1 | CASSLGQGVRDGYTF
NA | TRBV6-1 | TRBD1 | CASSALGRGHSRGSYNEQFF
NA | TRBV6-5 | NA | CASSTQVLGYGYTF
NA | TRBV2 | NA | CASMSDYNQPQHF
NA | TRBV27 | TRBD1 | CASSPGTVATNEKLFF
NA | TRBV27 | NA | CASPRRPACESGTNCTDTQYF
few | TRBV9 | NA | CASSPYLTGDTEAFF
NA | TRBV24-1 | TRBD2 | CATSDVAGGPQETQYF
NA | TRBV5-6 | NA | CASSQELARQREQYF
NA | TRBV4-1 | TRBD2 | CASSQAPSGISYEQYF
NA | TRBV6-2/TRBV6-3 | TRBD2 | CASSPRGDIYNEQFF
NA | TRBV7-6 | TRBD1 | CASSLGGQGAGEQYF
NA | TRBV20-1 | TRBD2 | CSASGRVAPYEQYF
NA | TRBV3-1/TRBV3-2 | TRBD2 | CASSLGLAGGSRTQYF
NA | TRBV6-5 | TRBD1 | CASSYSTGGSYEQYF
NA | TRBV5-4 | TRBD1 | CASSTTGAGDEKLFF
NA | TRBV28 | TRBD2 | CASNPASGSLREQYF
NA | TRBV7-9 | TRBD2 | CASSSSGTSGSLTDTQYF
NA | TRBV7-9 | TRBD1 | CASSFPDRDITGELFF
NA | TRBV28 | NA | CASSLPFRGSTDTQYF
NA | TRBV4-1 | TRBD2 | CASSQTLLAGAIGELFF
few | TRBV11-2 | TRBD1 | CASSLGTGNLAKNIQYF
NA | TRBV28 | TRBD1 | CASSIPRAGGSYQPQHF
NA | TRBV7-9 | TRBD2 | CASIDRGGSYNEQFF
NA | TRBV10-3 | TRBD2 | CAIRPGLVGSDTQYF
NA | TRBV6-1 | TRBD1 | CASSDKRQGGRGEQYF
many | TRBV28 | TRBD1 | CASISGGGGSTEAFF
once | TRBV5-4 | NA | CASSLGANYGYTF
NA | TRBV12-3/TRBV12-4 | NA | CASSLEDSGTQYF
NA | TRBV11-2 | TRBD1 | CASSSSRTGKQGEAFF
once | TRBV6-2/TRBV6-3 | TRBD2 | CASSVLDGRAVGELFF
NA | TRBV5-1 | TRBD2 | CASSLGLAGGPYNEQFF
NA | TRBV4-1 | TRBD1 | CASSPWDRNYGYTF
NA | TRBV19 | NA | CASSIPGRAFYGYTF
once | TRBV6-6 | NA | CASSRSGNTGELFF
NA | TRBV2 | NA | CATSGGVSEKLFF
NA | TRBV19 | TRBD2 | CASSISSGRTNEQFF
NA | TRBV6-5 | NA | CASSSGGEQFF
few | TRBV3-1/TRBV3-2 | TRBD2 | CASSPLSGSISGANVLTF
NA | TRBV30 | NA | CAWSVWQGRGSSPTGF